This TCR beta chain originates from a study of control samples from healthy donors and cancer patients (dated by TCRdb to the early 2020s). Germline trimming amounts to 6 bases on V and 2 bases on J, with 7 as the count of junction bases outside the gene matches. Reading from cysteine to phenylalanine, the CDR3 counts 14 amino acids. Only CDR3 DNA remains: 42 bases, in frame from the first base. CDR1 and CDR2 (SGHRS, YFSETQ) derive from the germline V gene. Library preparation used the immunoSEQ multiplex PCR assay. TCRdb holds this immuneACCESS table with in-frame rearrangements only. Some clones are missing; in checked studies, unresolved V genes explain under half, and the rest has no known cause. The sample contains under 450,000 clones, over 75% of them found a single time. Of the sample, over 5.5% is held by the ten largest clones. Of note for this clone: Its binding antigen is unknown. Base qualities are not at hand, and no much larger clone is one base apart.

Here the chain combines TRBV5-1 and TRBJ2-7, with TRBD1 matching 8 junction bases. The TCR comes from a man aged 35-49 years with head and neck cancer. The sample consisted of PBMCs. The CDR3: CASTLTGEAYEQYF. The DNA is as follows: TGCGCCAGCACCCTGACAGGGGAAGCCTACGAGCAGTACTTC. With the rest looked up from the reference TRBV5-1 and TRBJ2-7 genes rather than sequenced, the full variable domain is KAGVTQTPRYLIKTRGQQVTLSCSPISGHRSVSWYQQTPGQGLQFLFEYFSETQRNKGNFPGRFSGRQFSNSRSEMNVSTLELGDSALYLCASTLTGEAYEQYFGPGTRLTVT.